This is a list of T cell receptor beta chains from one sample in a study of shared clonotypes between healthy human individuals. Generated by immunoSEQ multiplex PCR, the TCRdb table keeps only in-frame clones and is missing some. The sample shows roughly 2,000,000 clones, 85% to 95% of them seen only once. The specimen sequenced was naive CD8+ T cells from PBMCs. The source of these receptors is a man younger than 35 in good health. Some clones in this sample may be carry-over from other donors' samples. Each CDR3 is given with its conserved first and last residue. A D gene is named only where the DNA matches it firmly. Only some rows state a clone size, as once, few, many or a class for expanded clones.

V gene: TRBV11-2; J gene: TRBJ2-5; D gene: .; clone size: .; CDR3 DNA: TGTGCCAGCAGCTTAACTGGGAAGCTCCAAGAGACCCAGTACTTC; CDR3 protein: CASSLTGKLQETQYF
V gene: TRBV2; J gene: TRBJ2-2; D gene: TRBD1; clone size: .; CDR3 DNA: TGTGCCAGCACCGCCGGGACAGGGAACACCGGGGAGCTGTTTTTT; CDR3 protein: CASTAGTGNTGELFF
V gene: TRBV6-5; J gene: TRBJ2-5; D gene: .; clone size: .; CDR3 DNA: TGTGCCAGCAGTTATATGTACTATTCCCAAGAGACCCAGTACTTC; CDR3 protein: CASSYMYYSQETQYF
V gene: TRBV10-3; J gene: TRBJ2-1; D gene: TRBD2; clone size: .; CDR3 DNA: TGTGCCATCAGTTATAGCGGGAGGAATGAGCAGTTCTTC; CDR3 protein: CAISYSGRNEQFF
V gene: TRBV5-5; J gene: TRBJ1-3; D gene: .; clone size: .; CDR3 DNA: TGTGCCAGCAGCGCAGACACAGCATTTTCTGGAAACACCATATATTTT; CDR3 protein: CASSADTAFSGNTIYF
V gene: TRBV13; J gene: TRBJ2-1; D gene: TRBD2; clone size: .; CDR3 DNA: TGTGCCAGCAGCCGCCGCGGGGGGGTGTTCAATGAGCAGTTCTTC; CDR3 protein: CASSRRGGVFNEQFF
V gene: TRBV9; J gene: TRBJ2-7; D gene: .; clone size: .; CDR3 DNA: TGTGCCAGCAGCGTAGGGACGGGAGAGCAGTACTTC; CDR3 protein: CASSVGTGEQYF
V gene: TRBV19; J gene: TRBJ2-7; D gene: .; clone size: .; CDR3 DNA: TGTGCCAGTAGTATGGACGGGACCTACGAGCAGTACTTC; CDR3 protein: CASSMDGTYEQYF
V gene: TRBV6-5; J gene: TRBJ2-7; D gene: .; clone size: .; CDR3 DNA: TGTGCCAGCAGTTATGGCCCAGTCTACGAGCAGTACTTC; CDR3 protein: CASSYGPVYEQYF
V gene: TRBV7-2; J gene: TRBJ2-3; D gene: .; clone size: .; CDR3 DNA: TGTGCCAGCAGCTTACCGAGACAGACGAGCACAGATACGCAGTATTTT; CDR3 protein: CASSLPRQTSTDTQYF
V gene: TRBV10-3; J gene: TRBJ2-7; D gene: .; clone size: .; CDR3 DNA: TGTGCCATCAGTGAGCCCTCGCCCGAGCAGTACTTC; CDR3 protein: CAISEPSPEQYF
V gene: TRBV7-9; J gene: TRBJ2-3; D gene: TRBD2; clone size: .; CDR3 DNA: TGTGCCAGCAGCTCAGGACTAGCGGACTTCACAGATACGCAGTATTTT; CDR3 protein: CASSSGLADFTDTQYF
V gene: TRBV5-1; J gene: TRBJ2-2; D gene: TRBD2; clone size: .; CDR3 DNA: TGCGCCAGCAGCTTGGGTGGGGCTAGCGGGAGCCGCACCGGGGAGCTGTTTTTT; CDR3 protein: CASSLGGASGSRTGELFF
V gene: TRBV27; J gene: TRBJ1-1; D gene: .; clone size: few; CDR3 DNA: TGTGCCAGCAGTCCACAGGGTTGGGCTGAAGCTTTCTTT; CDR3 protein: CASSPQGWAEAFF
V gene: TRBV28; J gene: TRBJ1-2; D gene: TRBD1; clone size: once; CDR3 DNA: TGTGCCAGCAGCGACCAGGGACAGGGACTGGGCTACACCTTC; CDR3 protein: CASSDQGQGLGYTF
V gene: TRBV4-1; J gene: TRBJ1-1; D gene: .; clone size: .; CDR3 DNA: TGCGCCAGCACCCGGACACTGAACACTGAAGCTTTCTTT; CDR3 protein: CASTRTLNTEAFF
V gene: TRBV15; J gene: TRBJ1-2; D gene: TRBD1; clone size: .; CDR3 DNA: TGTGCCACCAGCAGAGATCTTGACAGGGAAAGTAGTTGGGATGGCTACACCTTC; CDR3 protein: CATSRDLDRESSWDGYTF
V gene: TRBV7-9; J gene: TRBJ2-1; D gene: .; clone size: .; CDR3 DNA: TGTGCCAGCAGCGGAAGTCCCGAGCAGTTCTTC; CDR3 protein: CASSGSPEQFF
V gene: TRBV29-1; J gene: TRBJ1-3; D gene: .; clone size: .; CDR3 DNA: TGCAGCGTTGAGGTTAGGACCAACTCTGGAAACACCATATATTTT; CDR3 protein: CSVEVRTNSGNTIYF
V gene: TRBV28; J gene: TRBJ1-2; D gene: .; clone size: .; CDR3 DNA: TGTGCCAGCAGTTTATTCCCGGGACTGCTCTATGGCTACACCTTC; CDR3 protein: CASSLFPGLLYGYTF
V gene: TRBV5-6; J gene: TRBJ2-7; D gene: .; clone size: .; CDR3 DNA: TGTGCCAGCAGCTTGTTGCAGGGGTACGAGCAGTACTTC; CDR3 protein: CASSLLQGYEQYF
V gene: TRBV2; J gene: TRBJ2-5; D gene: TRBD2; clone size: .; CDR3 DNA: TGTGCCAGCAGTGAACTTGCGGGAGGAGGAGATGAGACCCAGTACTTC; CDR3 protein: CASSELAGGGDETQYF
V gene: TRBV7-6; J gene: TRBJ1-1; D gene: .; clone size: .; CDR3 DNA: TGTGCCAGCAGCTTAGGTGAAGGGAACACTGAAGCTTTCTTT; CDR3 protein: CASSLGEGNTEAFF
V gene: TRBV6-1; J gene: TRBJ2-7; D gene: .; clone size: .; CDR3 DNA: TGTGCCAGCAGTCAACGAGACGCTACAGGCTACGAGCAGTACTTC; CDR3 protein: CASSQRDATGYEQYF
V gene: TRBV5-1; J gene: TRBJ2-1; D gene: TRBD2; clone size: .; CDR3 DNA: TGCGCCAGCAGCCCCCCGGGGGGGCAATGGGATGAGCAGTTCTTC; CDR3 protein: CASSPPGGQWDEQFF
V gene: TRBV30; J gene: TRBJ2-7; D gene: .; clone size: .; CDR3 DNA: TGTGCCTGGACCTTTGGGACATCGACCTACGAGCAGTACTTC; CDR3 protein: CAWTFGTSTYEQYF
V gene: TRBV7-9; J gene: TRBJ2-7; D gene: .; clone size: .; CDR3 DNA: TGTGCCAGCAGCTTAGTGGTCTACGAGCAGTACTTC; CDR3 protein: CASSLVVYEQYF
V gene: TRBV30; J gene: TRBJ1-3; D gene: TRBD1; clone size: .; CDR3 DNA: TGTGCCTGGAGCGAGGGACAGGGGAGAAACACCATATATTTT; CDR3 protein: CAWSEGQGRNTIYF
V gene: TRBV7-2; J gene: TRBJ2-3; D gene: TRBD1; clone size: .; CDR3 DNA: TGTGCCAGCAGCTTAGTTGACAGGGCCCGAGATACGCAGTATTTT; CDR3 protein: CASSLVDRARDTQYF
V gene: TRBV9; J gene: TRBJ2-3; D gene: .; clone size: .; CDR3 DNA: TGTGCCAGCAGCGTAGGGGGCAGAAACACAGATACGCAGTATTTT; CDR3 protein: CASSVGGRNTDTQYF
V gene: TRBV4-2; J gene: TRBJ2-7; D gene: .; clone size: .; CDR3 DNA: TGTGCCAGCAGCCCACGGTCGGGCTACGAGCAGTACTTC; CDR3 protein: CASSPRSGYEQYF
V gene: TRBV4-3; J gene: TRBJ2-1; D gene: TRBD2; clone size: .; CDR3 DNA: TGCGCCAGCAGCCCGAGCGGGACCTCGCCTTACAATGAGCAGTTCTTC; CDR3 protein: CASSPSGTSPYNEQFF
V gene: TRBV4-2; J gene: TRBJ2-3; D gene: TRBD2; clone size: .; CDR3 DNA: TGTGCCAGCAGCCTGGACAGCGGGAGGGCCGTTGGAGATACGCAGTATTTT; CDR3 protein: CASSLDSGRAVGDTQYF
V gene: TRBV27; J gene: TRBJ2-1; D gene: .; clone size: .; CDR3 DNA: TGTGCCAGCAGTTTATCCCAGGGTCGCCATGAGCAGTTCTTC; CDR3 protein: CASSLSQGRHEQFF
V gene: TRBV10-3; J gene: TRBJ2-7; D gene: .; clone size: .; CDR3 DNA: TGTGCCATCAGACAGGGTTCCTACGAGCAGTACTTC; CDR3 protein: CAIRQGSYEQYF
V gene: TRBV19; J gene: TRBJ1-2; D gene: .; clone size: once; CDR3 DNA: TGTGCCAGTAGTTACACAGCTAACTATGGCTACACCTTC; CDR3 protein: CASSYTANYGYTF
V gene: TRBV28; J gene: TRBJ2-1; D gene: TRBD1; clone size: .; CDR3 DNA: TGTGCCAGCATCCAACCGGGACAGGGCGATGAGCAGTTCTTC; CDR3 protein: CASIQPGQGDEQFF
V gene: TRBV28; J gene: TRBJ1-3; D gene: TRBD1; clone size: .; CDR3 DNA: TGTGCCAGCAGTTCCGGACAGGGAGGGGACACCATATATTTT; CDR3 protein: CASSSGQGGDTIYF
V gene: TRBV14; J gene: TRBJ2-1; D gene: TRBD2; clone size: .; CDR3 DNA: TGTGCCAGCAGCCAAGATTTAACTAGCGACTCCTACAATGAGCAGTTCTTC; CDR3 protein: CASSQDLTSDSYNEQFF
V gene: TRBV28; J gene: TRBJ2-1; D gene: .; clone size: .; CDR3 DNA: TGTGCCAGCAGCCTGTACGGGAGTTCCTACAATGAGCAGTTCTTC; CDR3 protein: CASSLYGSSYNEQFF
V gene: TRBV19; J gene: TRBJ1-5; D gene: .; clone size: .; CDR3 DNA: TGTGCCAGTAGTATTGGGGATTTCAATCAGCCCCAGCATTTT; CDR3 protein: CASSIGDFNQPQHF
V gene: TRBV19; J gene: TRBJ2-7; D gene: .; clone size: .; CDR3 DNA: TGTGCCAGTAGTATAGACCGGACAACGACCTACGAGCAGTACTTC; CDR3 protein: CASSIDRTTTYEQYF
V gene: TRBV28; J gene: TRBJ2-3; D gene: .; clone size: .; CDR3 DNA: TGTGCCACCGGCGAATCAGGGGCAGTACATAGCACAGATACGCAGTATTTT; CDR3 protein: CATGESGAVHSTDTQYF
V gene: TRBV5-6; J gene: TRBJ2-7; D gene: .; clone size: .; CDR3 DNA: TGTGCCAGCAGCCGTCCCCGCGGAGGTCCCGAGCAGTACTTC; CDR3 protein: CASSRPRGGPEQYF
V gene: TRBV7-6; J gene: TRBJ1-1; D gene: .; clone size: .; CDR3 DNA: TGTGCCAGCAGCCCCGGATTTGGGCGGGACACTGAAGCTTTCTTT; CDR3 protein: CASSPGFGRDTEAFF
V gene: TRBV7-9; J gene: TRBJ1-6; D gene: TRBD1; clone size: .; CDR3 DNA: TGTGCCAGCAGCTTCACCGGGACAGTGAATTCACCCCTCCACTTT; CDR3 protein: CASSFTGTVNSPLHF
V gene: TRBV15; J gene: TRBJ2-7; D gene: TRBD2; clone size: .; CDR3 DNA: TGTGCCACCAGACCAATTGGGGCGGGACTAACTTACGAGCAGTACTTC; CDR3 protein: CATRPIGAGLTYEQYF
V gene: TRBV19; J gene: TRBJ2-2; D gene: .; clone size: .; CDR3 DNA: TGTGCCAGTGAGAGGCCCGCCGGGGAGCTGTTTTTT; CDR3 protein: CASERPAGELFF
V gene: TRBV14; J gene: TRBJ2-7; D gene: TRBD2; clone size: once; CDR3 DNA: TGTGCCAGCAGCCAATTGTTAACTAGCGGACTCGGTTCCCACGAGCAGTACTTC; CDR3 protein: CASSQLLTSGLGSHEQYF
V gene: TRBV15; J gene: TRBJ1-5; D gene: .; clone size: .; CDR3 DNA: TGTGCCACCAGCAGGGGGGGATATCAGCCCCAGCATTTT; CDR3 protein: CATSRGGYQPQHF
V gene: TRBV7-9; J gene: TRBJ2-1; D gene: TRBD1; clone size: .; CDR3 DNA: TGTGCCAGCAGCTTAGGGGGTGGGACAGGGTGGAGGGACAATGAGCAGTTCTTC; CDR3 protein: CASSLGGGTGWRDNEQFF
V gene: TRBV27; J gene: TRBJ2-2; D gene: TRBD1; clone size: .; CDR3 DNA: TGTGCCAGCAGTTTGGACAGGGGTAACACCGGGGAGCTGTTTTTT; CDR3 protein: CASSLDRGNTGELFF
V gene: TRBV6-1; J gene: TRBJ2-3; D gene: .; clone size: .; CDR3 DNA: TGTGCCAGCAACAGGGTTGGAGATACGCAGTATTTT; CDR3 protein: CASNRVGDTQYF
V gene: TRBV11-2; J gene: TRBJ2-1; D gene: .; clone size: once; CDR3 DNA: TGTGCCAGCAGCACCCCCAAGCCTACCAATGAGCAGTTCTTC; CDR3 protein: CASSTPKPTNEQFF
V gene: TRBV27; J gene: TRBJ1-5; D gene: TRBD1; clone size: .; CDR3 DNA: TGTGCCAGCAGTCCGACAGGGATGGGTCAGCCCCAGCATTTT; CDR3 protein: CASSPTGMGQPQHF